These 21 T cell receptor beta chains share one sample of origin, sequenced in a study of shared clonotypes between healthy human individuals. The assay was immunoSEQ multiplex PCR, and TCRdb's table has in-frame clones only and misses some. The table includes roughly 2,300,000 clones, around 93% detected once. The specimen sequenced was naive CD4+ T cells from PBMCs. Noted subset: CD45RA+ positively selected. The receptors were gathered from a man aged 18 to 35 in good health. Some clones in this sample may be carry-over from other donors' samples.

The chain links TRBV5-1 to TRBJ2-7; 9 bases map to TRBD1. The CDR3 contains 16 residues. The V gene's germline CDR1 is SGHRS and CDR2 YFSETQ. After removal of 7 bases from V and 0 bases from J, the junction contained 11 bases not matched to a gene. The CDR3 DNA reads TGCGCCAGCTCTAGGACAGGGGCGTCAAGCTCCTACGAGCAGTACTTC. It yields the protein CASSRTGASSSYEQYF.

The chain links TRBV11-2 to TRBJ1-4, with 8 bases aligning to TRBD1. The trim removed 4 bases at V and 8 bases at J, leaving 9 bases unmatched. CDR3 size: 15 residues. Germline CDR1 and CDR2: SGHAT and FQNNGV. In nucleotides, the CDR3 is TGTGCCAGCAGCTCCCCGGGACAGGCAAGAGAAAAACTGTTTTTT. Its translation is CASSSPGQAREKLFF.

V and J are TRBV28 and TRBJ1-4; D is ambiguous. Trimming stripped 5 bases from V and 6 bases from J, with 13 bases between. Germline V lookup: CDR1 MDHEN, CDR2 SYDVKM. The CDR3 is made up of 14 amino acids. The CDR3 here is CASSRTSGYEKLFF. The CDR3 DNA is TGTGCCAGCAGTCGGACTAGCGGGTATGAAAAACTGTTTTTT.

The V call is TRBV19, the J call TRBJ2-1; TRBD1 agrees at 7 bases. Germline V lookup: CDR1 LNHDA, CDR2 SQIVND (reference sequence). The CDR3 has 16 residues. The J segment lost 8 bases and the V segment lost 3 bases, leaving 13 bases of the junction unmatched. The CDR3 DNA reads TGTGCCAGTAGTATCTCCACAGGGGCTTTTGTCTATGAGCAGTTCTTC. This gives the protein CASSISTGAFVYEQFF.

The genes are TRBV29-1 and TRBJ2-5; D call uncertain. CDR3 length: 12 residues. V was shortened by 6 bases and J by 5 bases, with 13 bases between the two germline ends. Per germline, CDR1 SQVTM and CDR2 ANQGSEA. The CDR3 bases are TGCAGCGTCTTTGATTGGGTTGAGACCCAGTACTTC. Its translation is CSVFDWVETQYF.

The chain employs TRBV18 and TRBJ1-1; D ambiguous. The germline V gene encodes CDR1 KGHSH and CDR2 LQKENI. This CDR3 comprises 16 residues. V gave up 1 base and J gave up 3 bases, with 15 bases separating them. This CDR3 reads CASSPQLVPRDTEAFF. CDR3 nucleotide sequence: TGTGCCAGCTCACCACAATTAGTTCCGCGGGACACTGAAGCTTTCTTT.

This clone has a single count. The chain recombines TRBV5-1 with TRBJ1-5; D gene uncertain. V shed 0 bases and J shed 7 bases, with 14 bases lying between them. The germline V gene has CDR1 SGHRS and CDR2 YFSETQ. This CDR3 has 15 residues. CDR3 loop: CASSLGAEIGQPQHF. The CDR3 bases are TGCGCCAGCAGCTTGGGAGCGGAGATCGGGCAGCCCCAGCATTTT.

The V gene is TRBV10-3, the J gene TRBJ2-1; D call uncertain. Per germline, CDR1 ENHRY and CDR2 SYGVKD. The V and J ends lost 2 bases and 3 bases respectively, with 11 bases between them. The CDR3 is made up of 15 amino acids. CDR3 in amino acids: CAISEKRANYNEQFF. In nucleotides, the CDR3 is TGTGCCATCAGTGAGAAGCGAGCCAACTACAATGAGCAGTTCTTC.

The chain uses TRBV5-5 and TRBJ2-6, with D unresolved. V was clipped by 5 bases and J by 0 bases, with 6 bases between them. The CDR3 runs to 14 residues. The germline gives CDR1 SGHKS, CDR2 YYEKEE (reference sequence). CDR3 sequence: CASSIASGANVLTF. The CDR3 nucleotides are TGTGCCAGCAGTATAGCCTCTGGGGCCAACGTCCTGACTTTC.

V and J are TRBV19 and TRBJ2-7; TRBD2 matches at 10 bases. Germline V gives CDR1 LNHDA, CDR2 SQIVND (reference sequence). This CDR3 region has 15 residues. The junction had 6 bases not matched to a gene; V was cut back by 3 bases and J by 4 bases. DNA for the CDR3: TGTGCCAGTAGTATGGGCCTAGCGGGGGCTTACGAGCAGTACTTC. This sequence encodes CASSMGLAGAYEQYF.

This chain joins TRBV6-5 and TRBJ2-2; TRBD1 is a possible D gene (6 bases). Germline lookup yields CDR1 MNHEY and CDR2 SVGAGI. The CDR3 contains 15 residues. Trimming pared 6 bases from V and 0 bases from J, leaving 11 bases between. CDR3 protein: CASRTGTTNTGELFF. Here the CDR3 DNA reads TGTGCCAGCAGGACCGGGACAACGAACACCGGGGAGCTGTTTTTT.

The CDR3 here is CSYPGYNEQFF. The CDR3 DNA follows: TGCAGTTATCCGGGGTACAATGAGCAGTTCTTC. This sequence joins TRBV20-1 and TRBJ2-1; possibly TRBD2 for D (5 bases). V lost 8 bases and J 4 bases, leaving 9 bases between the germline ends. Germline assignment: CDR1 DFQATT and CDR2 SNEGSKA (reference sequence). The CDR3 covers 11 residues.

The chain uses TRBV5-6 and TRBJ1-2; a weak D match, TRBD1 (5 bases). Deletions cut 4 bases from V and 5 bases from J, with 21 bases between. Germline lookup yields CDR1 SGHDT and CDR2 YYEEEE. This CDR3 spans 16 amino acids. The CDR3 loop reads CASSMKVGHRPYGYTF. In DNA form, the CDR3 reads TGTGCCAGCAGCATGAAGGTCGGACATCGACCATATGGCTACACCTTC.

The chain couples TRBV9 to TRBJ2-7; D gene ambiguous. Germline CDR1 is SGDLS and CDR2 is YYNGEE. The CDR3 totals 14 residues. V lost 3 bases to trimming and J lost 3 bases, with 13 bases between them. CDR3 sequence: CASSETSTNYEQYF. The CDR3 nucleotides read TGTGCCAGCAGCGAGACCTCGACGAACTACGAGCAGTACTTC.

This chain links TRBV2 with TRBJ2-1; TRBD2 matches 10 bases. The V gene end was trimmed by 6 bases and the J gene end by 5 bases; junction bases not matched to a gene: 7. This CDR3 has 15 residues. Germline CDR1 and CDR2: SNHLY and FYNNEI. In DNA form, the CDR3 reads TGTGCCAGCAGAAGACTACTAGCGGGAAACAATGAGCAGTTCTTC. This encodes CASRRLLAGNNEQFF.

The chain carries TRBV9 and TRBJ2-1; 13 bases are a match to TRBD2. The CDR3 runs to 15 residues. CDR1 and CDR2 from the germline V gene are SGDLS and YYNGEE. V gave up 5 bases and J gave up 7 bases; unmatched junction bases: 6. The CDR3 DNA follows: TGTGCCAGCAGTAGAGGACTAGCGGGAGATAATGAGCAGTTCTTC. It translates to CASSRGLAGDNEQFF.

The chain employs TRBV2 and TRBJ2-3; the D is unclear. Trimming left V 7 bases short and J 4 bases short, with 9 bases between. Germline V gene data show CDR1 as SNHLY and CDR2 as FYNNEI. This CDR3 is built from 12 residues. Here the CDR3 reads CASKLESDTQYF. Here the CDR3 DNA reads TGTGCCAGCAAGCTTGAGTCAGATACGCAGTATTTT.

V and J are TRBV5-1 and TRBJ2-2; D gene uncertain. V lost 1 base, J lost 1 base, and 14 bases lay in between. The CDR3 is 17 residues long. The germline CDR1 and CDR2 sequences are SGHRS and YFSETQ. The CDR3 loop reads CASSLRVMGKNTGELFF. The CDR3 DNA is TGCGCCAGCAGCTTGAGGGTTATGGGTAAGAACACCGGGGAGCTGTTTTTT.

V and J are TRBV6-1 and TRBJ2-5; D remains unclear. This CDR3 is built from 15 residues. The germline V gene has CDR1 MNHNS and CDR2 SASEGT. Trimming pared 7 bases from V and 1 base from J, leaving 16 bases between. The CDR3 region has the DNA TGTGCCAGCATGGGCCGCGCTGACCCCCAAGAGACCCAGTACTTC. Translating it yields CASMGRADPQETQYF.

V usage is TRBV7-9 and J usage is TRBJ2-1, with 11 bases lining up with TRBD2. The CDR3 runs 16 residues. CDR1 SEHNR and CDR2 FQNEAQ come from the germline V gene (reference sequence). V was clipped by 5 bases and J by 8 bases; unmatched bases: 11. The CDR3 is CASSHGRLAGIDEQFF. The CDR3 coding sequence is TGTGCCAGCAGCCACGGACGACTAGCGGGAATCGATGAGCAGTTCTTC.

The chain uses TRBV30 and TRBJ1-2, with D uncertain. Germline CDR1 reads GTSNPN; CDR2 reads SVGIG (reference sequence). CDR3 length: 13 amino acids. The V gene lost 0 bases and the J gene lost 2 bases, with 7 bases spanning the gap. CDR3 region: CAWSVLQNYGYTF. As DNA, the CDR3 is TGTGCCTGGAGTGTCCTACAGAACTATGGCTACACCTTC.